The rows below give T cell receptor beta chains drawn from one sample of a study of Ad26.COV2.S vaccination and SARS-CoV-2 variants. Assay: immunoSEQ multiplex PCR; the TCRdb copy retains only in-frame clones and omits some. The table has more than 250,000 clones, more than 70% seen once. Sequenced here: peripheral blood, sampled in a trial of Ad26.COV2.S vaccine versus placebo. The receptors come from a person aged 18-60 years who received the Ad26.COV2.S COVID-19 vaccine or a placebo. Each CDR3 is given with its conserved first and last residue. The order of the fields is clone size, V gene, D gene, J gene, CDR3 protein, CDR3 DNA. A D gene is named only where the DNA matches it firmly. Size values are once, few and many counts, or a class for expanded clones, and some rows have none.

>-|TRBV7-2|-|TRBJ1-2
CASSLYVVEGYTF
TGTGCCAGCAGCTTATATGTGGTAGAAGGCTACACCTTC
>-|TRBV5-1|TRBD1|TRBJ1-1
CASSVGQGAGTEAFF
TGCGCCAGCAGCGTAGGACAGGGGGCCGGGACTGAAGCTTTCTTT
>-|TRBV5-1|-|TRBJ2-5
CASSLEGGLGETQYF
TGCGCCAGCAGCTTGGAGGGGGGGCTCGGAGAGACCCAGTACTTC
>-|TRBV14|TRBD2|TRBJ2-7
CASSDKKQGLAQEQYF
TGTGCCAGCAGCGATAAAAAACAAGGACTAGCCCAAGAGCAGTACTTC
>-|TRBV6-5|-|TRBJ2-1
CASSYSGTAGNEQFF
TGTGCCAGCAGTTACTCCGGGACTGCGGGGAATGAGCAGTTCTTC
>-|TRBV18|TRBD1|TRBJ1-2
CASSGTGRDYGYTF
TGTGCCAGCTCGGGGACAGGGCGGGACTATGGCTACACCTTC
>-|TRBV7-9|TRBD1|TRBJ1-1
CASSITTGVTEAFF
TGTGCCAGCAGCATTACGACAGGGGTCACTGAAGCTTTCTTT
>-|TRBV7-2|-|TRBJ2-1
CASSPLSYNEQFF
TGTGCCAGCAGCCCCCTTTCCTACAATGAGCAGTTCTTC
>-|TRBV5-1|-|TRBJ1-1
CASSLQGGSLNTEAFF
TGCGCCAGCAGCCTGCAGGGTGGATCGTTGAACACTGAAGCTTTCTTT
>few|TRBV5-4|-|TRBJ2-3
CASRQFGGRTDTQYF
TGTGCCAGCAGACAATTCGGGGGCCGCACAGATACGCAGTATTTT
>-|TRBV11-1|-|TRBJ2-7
CASSSIPHLYEQYF
TGTGCCAGCAGCTCCATTCCCCACCTCTACGAGCAGTACTTC
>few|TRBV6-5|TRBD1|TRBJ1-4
CASRRTGETNEKLFF
TGTGCCAGCAGGCGTACAGGGGAAACTAATGAAAAACTGTTTTTT
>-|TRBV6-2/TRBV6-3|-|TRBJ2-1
CASSYLGLDEQFF
TGTGCCAGCAGTTATCTCGGGTTGGATGAGCAGTTCTTC
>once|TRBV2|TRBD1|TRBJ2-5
CAIMGTDGFGTQYF
TGTGCCATTATGGGGACAGACGGGTTCGGGACCCAGTACTTC
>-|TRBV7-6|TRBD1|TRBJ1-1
CASSSIQGARHWEAFF
TGTGCCAGCAGCTCTATACAGGGGGCCCGGCACTGGGAAGCTTTCTTT
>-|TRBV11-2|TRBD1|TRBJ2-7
CASSLGPWQGAYEQYF
TGTGCCAGCAGCTTAGGCCCCTGGCAGGGGGCTTACGAGCAGTACTTC
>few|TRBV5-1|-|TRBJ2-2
CASSLSLGDTGELFF
TGCGCCAGCAGCTTGTCGCTAGGGGACACCGGGGAGCTGTTTTTT
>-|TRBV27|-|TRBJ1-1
CASSSPSLNTEAFF
TGTGCCAGCAGTTCTCCCTCCCTGAACACTGAAGCTTTCTTT
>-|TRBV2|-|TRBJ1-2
CASSGTGHGYTF
TGTGCCAGCAGCGGTACAGGGCATGGCTACACCTTC
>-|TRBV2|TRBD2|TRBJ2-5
CASSGGLAVQETQYF
TGTGCCAGCAGTGGGGGACTAGCGGTCCAAGAGACCCAGTACTTC
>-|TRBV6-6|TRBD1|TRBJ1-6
CASSSSGTASSPLHF
TGTGCCAGCAGTTCGTCGGGGACAGCCAGTTCACCCCTCCACTTT
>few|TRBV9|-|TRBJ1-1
CASSVTGLNTEAFF
TGTGCCAGCAGCGTGACAGGCCTGAACACTGAAGCTTTCTTT
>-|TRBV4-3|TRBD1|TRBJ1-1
CASSQDPQGANTEAFF
TGCGCCAGCAGCCAAGATCCCCAGGGGGCTAACACTGAAGCTTTCTTT
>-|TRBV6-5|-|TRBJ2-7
CASSSGQLLAYEQYF
TGTGCCAGCAGCTCAGGACAGTTACTCGCCTACGAGCAGTACTTC